This TCR beta chain originates from a study of blood T cells in healthy people across ages. The sample holds a few counts of this clonotype. Trimming cost V 0 bases and J 0 bases, with 8 bases left between them. This CDR3 has 14 residues. Germline CDR1 is DFQATT and CDR2 is SNEGSKA (reference sequence). A J-beta primer mix and a sample-barcoded 5' primer were used in a second PCR of roughly 6 to 12 cycles. TCRdb re-called the 5' RACE reads through MiXCR, storing one row per CDR3 protein. The table lists 1.5 million or so distinct CDR3 sequences, approximately 39% of them singletons. V usage is TRBV20-1 and J usage is TRBJ2-5; the D is unclear. This receptor was obtained from a woman in her late teens or twenties in good health. The sample consisted of blood. The CDR3 DNA reads TGCAGTGCTAGAGAACTATCGTACCAAGAGACCCAGTACTTC. It is translated as CSARELSYQETQYF.